The 21 T cell receptor beta chains below come from one sample, sequenced in a study of vaccination effects on CD4 cells after COVID-19 (dated by TCRdb to between 2022 and 2023). The library relied on the immunoSEQ multiplex PCR assay. The table was pulled from immuneACCESS by TCRdb, which kept in-frame rearrangements only. Such tables lose some clones; where checked, under half of the loss comes from unresolved V genes, and the rest has no known cause. Present in this sample are around 35,000 clones, over 65% of which were seen just once. The leading ten clones occupy 14% to 15% of the sample. In the ViraFEST assay, PBMC were stimulated with viral peptide pools, and TCR sequencing was then used to find antigen-specific CD4+ T cell clonotypes based on their expansion. After less than eleven days of culture, CD4+ T cells were isolated with the EasySep CD4+ T cell isolation kit. The absence of prior SARS-CoV-2 infection in healthy vaccine recipients was confirmed by negative nucleocapsid antibodies before and after vaccination.

These receptors have no identified antigens. The sample consisted of CD4+ T cells from PBMCs cultured with HCoV-OC43 spike peptides, taken before COVID-19 vaccination. The cell subset or site label on this specimen signifies: HCoV-OC43 spike overlapping peptide pool stimulation. The receptors shown here come from a human donor who received a COVID-19 vaccine.

This clone was recorded only once. V is TRBV11-2 and J is TRBJ1-2; D call uncertain. The length of the CDR3 is 14 residues. Between the trimmed V and J ends, which lost 0 bases and 4 bases, there was a span of 9 bases. The germline gives CDR1 SGHAT, CDR2 FQNNGV. For the CDR3, the DNA is TGTGCCAGCAGCTTAGATCGGGAGCGCTATGGCTACACCTTC. It is translated as CASSLDRERYGYTF.

The J gene is TRBJ1-3, the V gene TRBV3-1 (or the pseudogene TRBV3-2); the D is unclear. The germline V gene encodes CDR1 LGHDT and CDR2 YNNKEL (reference sequence). CDR3 size: 15 residues. With 0 bases removed from V and 0 bases from J, the gap between germline ends came to 6 bases. Here the CDR3 DNA reads TGTGCCAGCAGCCAAGACATCATCTCTGGAAACACCATATATTTT. Translating gives CASSQDIISGNTIYF.

In this sample, this clone turned up once. The chain combines TRBV3-1 (or the pseudogene TRBV3-2) with TRBJ2-7, with 7 bases aligning to TRBD2. Per the germline V gene, CDR1 is LGHDT and CDR2 is YNNKEL (reference sequence). The V gene end was trimmed by 5 bases and the J gene end by 2 bases; junction bases not matched to a gene: 9. The CDR3 loop spans 15 amino acids. CDR3 in DNA: TGTGCCAGCAGCGAAGTAGCGGGCCCAACCTACGAGCAGTACTTC. Translation: CASSEVAGPTYEQYF.

The CDR3 region is CASSDWGGANVLTF. CDR3 bases: TGTGCCAGCAGTGATTGGGGTGGGGCCAACGTCCTGACTTTC. The J gene is TRBJ2-6, the V gene TRBV6-1; D remains unclear. The CDR3 is made up of 14 amino acids. V shed 3 bases and J shed 3 bases, with 6 bases lying between them. CDR1 and CDR2 from the germline V gene are MNHNS and SASEGT.

The V call is TRBV11-3, the J call TRBJ2-3; D is unclear. This CDR3 spans 13 amino acids. V was shortened by 2 bases and J by 1 base, with 4 bases between the two germline ends. The germline gives CDR1 SGHNT, CDR2 YENEEA. The DNA for the CDR3 is TGTGCCAGCAGCTTAATCGGCACAGATACGCAGTATTTT. Translating gives CASSLIGTDTQYF. Full variable domain (rest looked up from reference TRBV11-3 and TRBJ2-3): EAGVVQSPRYKIIEKKQPVAFWCNPISGHNTLYWYLQNLGQGPELLIRYENEEAVDDSQLPKDRFSAERLKGVDSTLKIQPAELGDSAVYLCASSLIGTDTQYFGPGTRLTVL.

This clone was counted between two and nine times. The CDR3 reads CATNDPGHPADTQYF. CDR3 bases: TGCGCCACAAACGATCCGGGACACCCTGCAGATACGCAGTATTTT. The chain carries TRBV10-1 and TRBJ2-3; weak D call: TRBD1 (6 bases). The CDR3 covers 15 residues. The germline CDR1 and CDR2 sequences are WNHNN and SYGVQD (reference sequence). Trimming left V 10 bases short and J 4 bases short, with 21 bases between.

The chain has TRBV19 and TRBJ1-5, with 7 bases identical to TRBD1. With 4 bases clipped from V and 3 bases from J, the junction kept 6 bases outside the gene matches. This CDR3 contains 15 residues. The germline V gene has CDR1 LNHDA and CDR2 SQIVND (reference sequence). The CDR3 here is CASSTQTGSNQPQHF. The CDR3 DNA is TGTGCCAGTAGTACTCAGACAGGGTCCAATCAGCCCCAGCATTTT.

For this clone: Compared with germline, one end of the junction differs, possibly owing to a read error. The chain links TRBV11-2 to TRBJ2-1; D is ambiguous. This CDR3 is 12 amino acids long. Per the germline V gene, CDR1 is SGHAT and CDR2 is FQNNGV. CDR3 sequence reads: CASSVEWNEQFF. For the CDR3, the DNA is TGTGCCAGCAGCGTAGAGTGGAATGAGCAGTTCTTC.

The rearrangement uses TRBV2 and TRBJ1-1; D unresolved. Germline V lookup: CDR1 SNHLY, CDR2 FYNNEI. The V end lost 8 bases, the J end lost 1 base, and 11 bases lay between the germline ends. The CDR3 spans 13 residues. CDR3 region: CASSSGPNTEAFF. The DNA for the CDR3 is TGTGCCAGCTCCTCCGGGCCGAACACTGAAGCTTTCTTT. Drawing the rest from reference TRBV2 and TRBJ1-1, the complete variable domain is EPEVTQTPSHQVTQMGQEVILRCVPISNHLYFYWYRQILGQKVEFLVSFYNNEISEKSEIFDDQFSVERPDGSNFTLKIRSTKLEDSAMYFCASSSGPNTEAFFGQGTRLTVV.

Points on this clone: This CDR3 is also generated by other DNA sequences in the sample. V is TRBV11-2 and J is TRBJ1-5, with TRBD1 as a possible D gene (6 bases). Germline V gene data show CDR1 as SGHAT and CDR2 as FQNNGV. The CDR3 sequence is 15 residues long. Between the trimmed V and J ends, which lost 0 bases and 2 bases, there was a span of 8 bases. The CDR3 loop is CASSLDRGGNQPQHF. The CDR3 DNA follows: TGTGCCAGCAGCTTAGACAGGGGAGGCAATCAGCCCCAGCATTTT.

This clone was observed a handful of times. The genes are TRBV29-1 and TRBJ2-1; 10 nucleotides agree with TRBD2. The trim removed 4 bases at V and 8 bases at J, leaving 8 bases unmatched. Per the germline V gene, CDR1 is SQVTM and CDR2 is ANQGSEA. This CDR3 has 14 residues. CDR3 coding DNA: TGCAGCGTTGTAAAGAGTAGCGGGAGGTATGAGCAGTTCTTC. Protein: CSVVKSSGRYEQFF.

The table lists this clone with a few counts. This CDR3 reads CASHSTGKTYEQYF. The CDR3 DNA is TGTGCCAGCCATTCTACAGGGAAGACCTACGAGCAGTACTTC. The V gene is TRBV18, the J gene TRBJ2-7; D might be TRBD1 (6 bases). Germline V gives CDR1 KGHSH, CDR2 LQKENI. The CDR3 consists of 14 residues. With 8 bases removed from V and 2 bases from J, the gap between germline ends came to 16 bases.

The chain couples TRBV19 to TRBJ1-1; unclear D gene. Trimming removed 7 bases at V and 0 bases at J, with 12 bases between. The CDR3 loop spans 14 amino acids. Germline loops: CDR1 LNHDA, CDR2 SQIVND (reference sequence). In nucleotides, the CDR3 is TGTGCCAGTACATTCGGCTCGATGAACACTGAAGCTTTCTTT. It codes for CASTFGSMNTEAFF.

The chain carries TRBV7-9 and TRBJ1-2; D not certain. This CDR3 is built from 14 residues. The V end was cut by 1 base, the J end by 0 bases, with 6 bases between. The germline V gene has CDR1 SEHNR and CDR2 FQNEAQ (reference sequence). As DNA, the CDR3 is TGTGCCAGCAGCTTAGATGGGGCTAACTATGGCTACACCTTC. It translates to CASSLDGANYGYTF. The full variable domain, rest sourced from reference TRBV7-9 and TRBJ1-2, is DTGVSQNPRHKITKRGQNVTFRCDPISEHNRLYWYRQTLGQGPEFLTYFQNEAQLEKSRLLSDRFSAERPKGSFSTLEIQRTEQGDSAMYLCASSLDGANYGYTFGSGTRLTVV.

The chain uses TRBV7-7 and TRBJ2-5; TRBD2 matches 10 bases. J gave up 9 bases and V 6 bases, and 13 bases lay outside the gene matches. The CDR3 totals 15 residues. Germline V gene sequence: CDR1 SSHAT, CDR2 FNYEAQ (reference sequence). The CDR3 loop is CASSPLAGTGSAQYF. CDR3 DNA sequence: TGTGCCAGCAGTCCACTAGCGGGGACTGGTTCGGCCCAGTACTTC. The full variable domain, in which reference TRBV7-7 and TRBJ2-5 provide the parts outside the CDR3, is GAGVSQSPRYKVTKRGQDVTLRCDPISSHATLYWYQQALGQGPEFLTYFNYEAQPDKSGLPSDRFSAERPEGSISTLTIQRTEQRDSAMYRCASSPLAGTGSAQYFGPGTRLLVL.

The chain carries TRBV6-5 and TRBJ2-5, with D perhaps TRBD1 (5 bases). This CDR3 is built from 15 residues. V lost 7 bases and J lost 2, with 17 bases in between. The V gene's germline CDR1 is MNHEY and CDR2 SVGAGI. The CDR3 DNA reads TGTGCCAGCAAACTAACAGGCGCCGGGCAAGAGACCCAGTACTTC. Translation: CASKLTGAGQETQYF.

The rearrangement links TRBV11-2 to TRBJ1-1; D remains unclear. Germline V gene data show CDR1 as SGHAT and CDR2 as FQNNGV. The V and J ends lost 1 base and 10 bases respectively, with 10 bases between them. The CDR3 has 12 amino acids. This CDR3 reads CASSLGVDRAFF. The CDR3 DNA reads as TGTGCCAGCAGCTTAGGTGTGGATCGAGCTTTCTTT.

As DNA, the CDR3 is TGTGCCAGCAGTTACCAACCGGGGCAGGGTTCCTACGAGCAGTACTTC. It specifies CASSYQPGQGSYEQYF. The rearrangement links TRBV6-5 to TRBJ2-7; either TRBD1 or TRBD2 may supply D (5 bases each). This CDR3 region has 16 residues. V was clipped by 2 bases and J by 1 base, with 15 bases between them. The germline V gene encodes CDR1 MNHEY and CDR2 SVGAGI.

The chain has TRBV19 and TRBJ2-7, with TRBD2 matching over 9 bases. Germline assignment: CDR1 LNHDA and CDR2 SQIVND (reference sequence). Germline trimming cut 5 bases from V and 0 bases from J; bases unmatched to any gene: 5. CDR3 length: 15 amino acids. CDR3 bases: TGTGCCAGTAGTGATATAGCGGGGGCCTCCTACGAGCAGTACTTC. It is translated as CASSDIAGASYEQYF.

This clone has ten or more counts. The chain couples TRBV5-1 to TRBJ2-7; maybe TRBD2 (5 bases). This CDR3 contains 12 residues. Germline V CDR1 and CDR2: SGHRS, YFSETQ. V was cut by 0 bases and J by 6 bases, with 7 bases left in between. The CDR3 loop reads CASSLASSEQYF. As DNA, the CDR3 is TGCGCCAGCAGCTTGGCTAGCAGCGAGCAGTACTTC. Using reference TRBV5-1 and TRBJ2-7 for the parts outside the CDR3, the full variable domain is KAGVTQTPRYLIKTRGQQVTLSCSPISGHRSVSWYQQTPGQGLQFLFEYFSETQRNKGNFPGRFSGRQFSNSRSEMNVSTLELGDSALYLCASSLASSEQYFGPGTRLTVT.

This clone was counted between two and nine times. The chain carries TRBV19 and TRBJ1-1; D not resolved. Trimming took off 5 bases at V and 11 bases at J, with 18 bases between the two ends. CDR3 length equals 13 residues. In germline, CDR1 is LNHDA, CDR2 SQIVND (reference sequence). As DNA, the CDR3 is TGTGCCAGTAGTTTTGAAGGATTTGGTAGGGCTTTCTTT. This translates into CASSFEGFGRAFF.